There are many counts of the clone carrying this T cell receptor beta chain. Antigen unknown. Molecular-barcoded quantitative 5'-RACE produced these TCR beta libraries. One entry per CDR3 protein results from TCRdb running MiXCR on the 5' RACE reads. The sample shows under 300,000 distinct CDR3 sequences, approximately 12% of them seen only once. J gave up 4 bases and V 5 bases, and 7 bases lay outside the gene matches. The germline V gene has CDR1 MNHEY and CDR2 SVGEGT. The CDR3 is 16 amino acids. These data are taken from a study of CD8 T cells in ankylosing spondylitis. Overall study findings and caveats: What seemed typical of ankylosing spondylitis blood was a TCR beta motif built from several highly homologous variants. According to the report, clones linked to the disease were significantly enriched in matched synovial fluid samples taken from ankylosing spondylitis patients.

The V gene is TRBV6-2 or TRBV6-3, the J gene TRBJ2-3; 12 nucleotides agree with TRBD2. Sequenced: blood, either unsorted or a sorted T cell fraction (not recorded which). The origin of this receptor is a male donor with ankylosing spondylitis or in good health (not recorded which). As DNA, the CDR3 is TGTGCCAGCAGTGCATGGACTAGCGGGGAGTCAGATACGCAGTATTTT. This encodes CASSAWTSGESDTQYF.